This TCR beta chain was identified during a study of regulatory T cells in long-lasting Graves disease. Researchers made TCR beta libraries by using iRepertoire HTBI primers and running Arm-PCR on CDR3 regions. MiXCR, run by TCRdb on the multiplex PCR reads, gives a single entry per CDR3 protein. The table shows about 520,000 distinct CDR3 sequences, with around 12% occurring only once. From germline, CDR1 is SGHDT and CDR2 YYEEEE. The CDR3 is 14 residues long. The time point here: newly diagnosed GD, antithyroid drugs for less than 3 months. Preparation of the TCR library used RNA extracted from PBMCs. All patients originated from an endocrinology department located in Xi'an, China. As to this clonotype: A much larger clone lies a single base off, so this may be a read error.

These data were likewise used in another study, on T cells in Graves' hyperthyroidism and ophthalmopathy. As reported in that work: Each patient was aged 18 to 65 and had newly diagnosed hyperthyroidism of under 2 months' duration. Exclusion of a patient resulted from uncontrolled infection, other autoimmune disease, pregnancy or lactation.

Specimen: peripheral blood mononuclear cells (PBMCs), collected at new diagnosis, from a patient treated with antithyroid drugs. The sequence was collected from a woman aged 30 to 39 with Graves disease. The chain recombines TRBV5-6 with TRBJ2-3, with D possibly being TRBD1 or TRBD2 (6 bases each). The end of the DNA fits TRBJ2-5 better, so the J call may be wrong. The CDR3 loop reads CASSFGGTKEAQYF. CDR3 bases: TGTGCCAGCAGCTTCGGGGGCACAAAGGAGGCCCAGTACTTC.